This T cell receptor beta chain was recovered during a study of blood T cell repertoires in COVID-19. Background on the study: The cDNA or gDNA used as material had been derived from T cells, B-cell-depleted T cells, or PBMCs.

Original analysis: Estimated nucleated cell counts came from reference gene primer amplification. This table comes from immunoSEQ multiplex PCR, and its TCRdb copy is limited to in-frame clones, with some not included. The DNA gave D and trimming, while V, J and clone size come from that table. The data contain approximately 670,000 clones, around 90% of them seen just once; the ten biggest clones take up roughly 0.25%. The CDR3 loop spans 14 amino acids. Trimming removed 3 bases at V and 5 bases at J, with 13 bases between. Germline V lookup: CDR1 MNHEY, CDR2 SMNVEV (reference sequence). The origin of this receptor is a woman aged 18-29 years with acute or convalescent COVID-19. The chain recombines TRBV27 with TRBJ2-5; maybe TRBD2 (6 bases). Sequences were obtained from peripheral blood. The CDR3 bases are TGTGCCAGCAGTTTCGCGGGGTCAAGGGAGACCCAGTACTTC. Translated, it gives CASSFAGSRETQYF.